The text below deals with one T cell receptor beta chain. Its antigen is not known. These data come from a study of T-cell memory formation after mild COVID-19. Study-level information: TCR clusters were mostly donor specific. Whole-study findings and limits: Shrinking CD4+ clones resided mostly in CM and EM, and CD8+ ones in EMRA. Pre-infection memory held some responding clones, suggesting pre-existing cross-reactive T cells responded. From day 15 to 85, contracting clones were balanced between CD4 and CD8, whereas later expanders leaned toward CD4+.

This CDR3 spans 14 amino acids. J gave up 4 bases and V 3 bases, and 6 bases lay outside the gene matches. Per the germline V gene, CDR1 is SGHVS and CDR2 is FQNEAQ. TCRdb re-called the 5' RACE reads with MiXCR, one entry per CDR3 protein. The table has approximately 300,000 distinct CDR3 sequences, approximately 15% seen once. This receptor was taken from a man between 18 and 29 years old who had mild COVID-19 (a few samples of this study predate the infection). Cell type and time point are not known. The specimen was PBMCs or a T cell subset sorted from them (not recorded which). The chain recombines TRBV7-8 with TRBJ2-7, with 7 bases identical to TRBD1. CDR3 protein: CASSLDQQGYEQYF. The CDR3, as DNA: TGTGCCAGCAGCTTGGACCAACAGGGGTACGAGCAGTACTTC.